This T cell receptor beta chain is drawn from a study of blood T cell repertoires in COVID-19. About the study: Collection of acute and convalescent COVID-19 samples took place in the United States, Italy and Spain. Sources were T cells, B-cell-depleted T cells, or PBMCs; the material itself was cDNA or gDNA.

Per the authors' pipeline: Amplifying reference gene primers gave estimates of nucleated cell counts. The protocol was immunoSEQ multiplex PCR, while the TCRdb copy is restricted to in-frame clones and leaves out a portion. That table furnishes V, J and clone size, whereas the DNA furnished D and trimming. The profile shows roughly 35,000 clones, under 85% of them singletons. The junction had 4 bases not matched to a gene; V was cut back by 2 bases and J by 5 bases. The CDR3 sequence is 15 residues long. The V gene's germline CDR1 is SEHNR and CDR2 FQNEAQ (reference sequence). The TCR sequence derives from a man at least 80 years old with acute or convalescent COVID-19. The sample taken for sequencing was peripheral blood. The chain carries TRBV7-9 and TRBJ2-5; 11 positions agree with TRBD2. The CDR3 DNA is TGTGCCAGCAGCTTAAGACTAGCGGGGCAGGAGACCCAGTACTTC. Translated: CASSLRLAGQETQYF.